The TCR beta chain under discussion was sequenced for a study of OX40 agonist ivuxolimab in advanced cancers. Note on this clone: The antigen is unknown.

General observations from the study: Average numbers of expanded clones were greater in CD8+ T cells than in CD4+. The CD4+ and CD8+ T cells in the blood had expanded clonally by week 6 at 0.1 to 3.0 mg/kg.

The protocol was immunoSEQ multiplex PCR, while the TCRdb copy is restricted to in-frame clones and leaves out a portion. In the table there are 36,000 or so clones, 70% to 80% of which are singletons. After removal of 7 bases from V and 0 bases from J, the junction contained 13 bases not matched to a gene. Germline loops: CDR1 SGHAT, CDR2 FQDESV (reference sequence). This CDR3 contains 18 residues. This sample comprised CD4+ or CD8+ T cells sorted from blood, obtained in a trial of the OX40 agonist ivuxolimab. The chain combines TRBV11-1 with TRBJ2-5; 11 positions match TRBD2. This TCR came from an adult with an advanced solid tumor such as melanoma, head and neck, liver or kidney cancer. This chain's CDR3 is CASTPSLGLAAHQETQYF. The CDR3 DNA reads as TGTGCCAGCACCCCCTCGCTGGGACTAGCGGCCCACCAAGAGACCCAGTACTTC. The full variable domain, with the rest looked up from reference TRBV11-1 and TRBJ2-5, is EAEVAQSPRYKITEKSQAVAFWCDPISGHATLYWYRQILGQGPELLVQFQDESVVDDSQLPKDRFSAERLKGVDSTLKIQPAELGDSAMYLCASTPSLGLAAHQETQYFGPGTRLLVL.